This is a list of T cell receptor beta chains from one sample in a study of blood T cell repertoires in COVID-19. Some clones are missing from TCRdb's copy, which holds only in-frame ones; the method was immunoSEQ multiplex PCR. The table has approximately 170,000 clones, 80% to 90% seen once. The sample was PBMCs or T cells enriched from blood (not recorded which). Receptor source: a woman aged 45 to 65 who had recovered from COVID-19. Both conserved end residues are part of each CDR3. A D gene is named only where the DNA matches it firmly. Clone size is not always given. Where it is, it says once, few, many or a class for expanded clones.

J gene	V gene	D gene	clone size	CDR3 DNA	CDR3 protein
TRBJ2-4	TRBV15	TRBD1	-	TGTGCCACCAGCAGAGGATCCGGACAGGGAGCCAAAAACATTCAGTACTTC	CATSRGSGQGAKNIQYF
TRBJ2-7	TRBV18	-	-	TGTGCCAGCTCACCCACTCTTTACGAGCAGTACTTC	CASSPTLYEQYF
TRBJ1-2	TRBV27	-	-	TGTGCCAGCAGCAATAACCTGAACTTTAACTATGGCTACACCTTC	CASSNNLNFNYGYTF
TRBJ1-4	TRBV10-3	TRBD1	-	TGTGCCATCAGTGCGGGGGACAGGGGAAAACTGTTTTTT	CAISAGDRGKLFF
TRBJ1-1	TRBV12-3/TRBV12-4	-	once	TGTGCCAGCATCGAGCAGAACACTGAAGCTTTCTTT	CASIEQNTEAFF
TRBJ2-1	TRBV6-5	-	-	TGTGCCAGCAGTTACGGTCGCCTCTACCCTTACAATGAGCAGTTCTTC	CASSYGRLYPYNEQFF
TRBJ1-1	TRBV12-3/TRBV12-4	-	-	TGTGCCAGCAGTCCGTCGGGGAACGCTGAAGCTTTCTTT	CASSPSGNAEAFF
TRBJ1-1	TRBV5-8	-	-	TGTGCCAGCAGCCTGCAGGGGTTTGGTGCTGAAGCTTTCTTT	CASSLQGFGAEAFF
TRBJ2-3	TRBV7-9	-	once	TGTGCCAGCTTGGGGGCTAGCACAGATACGCAGTATTTT	CASLGASTDTQYF
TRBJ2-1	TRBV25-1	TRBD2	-	TGTGCCAGCAGTGACTTAGCGGGAGAGTCCTACAATGAGCAGTTCTTC	CASSDLAGESYNEQFF
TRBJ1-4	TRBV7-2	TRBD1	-	TGTGCCAGCAGCTTAGGGGGACAGGGCCGAAAACTGTTTTTT	CASSLGGQGRKLFF
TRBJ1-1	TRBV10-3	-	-	TGTGCCACCAAAACGGATCAGGACACTGAAGCTTTCTTT	CATKTDQDTEAFF
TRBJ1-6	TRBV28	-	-	TGTGCCAGCACCGCCGATATTGACCACTACCCGTCACCCCTCCACTTT	CASTADIDHYPSPLHF
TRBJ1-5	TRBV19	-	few	TGTGCCAGTAGTAAGCGGACGAATCAGCCCCAGCATTTT	CASSKRTNQPQHF
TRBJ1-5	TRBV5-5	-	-	TGTGCCAGCAGCTTCAGTCAGTCCTTGCCCCAGCATTTT	CASSFSQSLPQHF